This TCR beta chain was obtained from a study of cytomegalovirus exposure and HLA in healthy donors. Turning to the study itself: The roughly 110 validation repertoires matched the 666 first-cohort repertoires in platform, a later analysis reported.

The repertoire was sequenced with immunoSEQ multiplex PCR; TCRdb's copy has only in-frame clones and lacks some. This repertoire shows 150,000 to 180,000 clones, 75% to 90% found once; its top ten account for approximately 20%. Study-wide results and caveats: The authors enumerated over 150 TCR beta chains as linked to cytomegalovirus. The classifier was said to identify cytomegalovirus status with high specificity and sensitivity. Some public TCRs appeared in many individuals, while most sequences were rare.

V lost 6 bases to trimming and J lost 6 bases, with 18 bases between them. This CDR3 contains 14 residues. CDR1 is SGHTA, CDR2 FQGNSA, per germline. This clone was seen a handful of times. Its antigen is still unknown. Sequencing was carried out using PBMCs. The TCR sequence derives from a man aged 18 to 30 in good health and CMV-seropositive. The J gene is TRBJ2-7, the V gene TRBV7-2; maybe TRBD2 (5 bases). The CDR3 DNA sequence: TGTGCCAGCAGGCAACTAGAGACGGCGCGCGAGCAGTACTTC. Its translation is CASRQLETAREQYF. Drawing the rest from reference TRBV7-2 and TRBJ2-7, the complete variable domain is GAGVSQSPSNKVTEKGKDVELRCDPISGHTALYWYRQSLGQGLEFLIYFQGNSAPDKSGLPSDRFSAERTGGSVSTLTIQRTQQEDSAVYLCASRQLETAREQYFGPGTRLTVT.